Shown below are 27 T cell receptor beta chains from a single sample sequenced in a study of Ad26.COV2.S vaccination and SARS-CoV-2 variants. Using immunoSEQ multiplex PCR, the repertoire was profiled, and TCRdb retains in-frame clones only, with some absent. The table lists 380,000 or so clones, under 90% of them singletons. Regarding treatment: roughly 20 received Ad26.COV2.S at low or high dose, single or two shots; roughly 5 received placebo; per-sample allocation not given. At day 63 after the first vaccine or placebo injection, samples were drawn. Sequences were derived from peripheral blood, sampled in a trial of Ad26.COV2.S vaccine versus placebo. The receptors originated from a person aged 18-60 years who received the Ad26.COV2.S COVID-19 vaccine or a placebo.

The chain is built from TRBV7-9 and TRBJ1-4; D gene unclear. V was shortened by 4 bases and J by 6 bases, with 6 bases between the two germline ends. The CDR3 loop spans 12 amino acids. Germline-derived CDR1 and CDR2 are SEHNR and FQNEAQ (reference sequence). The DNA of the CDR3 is TGTGCCAGCAGCTGGGATTATGAAAAACTGTTTTTT. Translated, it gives CASSWDYEKLFF.

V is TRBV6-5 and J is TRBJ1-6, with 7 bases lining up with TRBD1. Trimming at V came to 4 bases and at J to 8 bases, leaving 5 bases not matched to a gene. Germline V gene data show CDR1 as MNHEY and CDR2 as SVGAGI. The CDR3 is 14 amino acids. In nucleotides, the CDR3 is TGTGCCAGCAGTTGGGGGACAGATCATTCACCCCTCCACTTT. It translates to CASSWGTDHSPLHF.

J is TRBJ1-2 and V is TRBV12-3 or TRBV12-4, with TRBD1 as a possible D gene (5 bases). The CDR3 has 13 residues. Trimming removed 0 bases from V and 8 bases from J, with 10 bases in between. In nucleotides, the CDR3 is TGTGCCAGCAGTTTAGCAGGGACGGAGGGCTACACCTTC. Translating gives CASSLAGTEGYTF.

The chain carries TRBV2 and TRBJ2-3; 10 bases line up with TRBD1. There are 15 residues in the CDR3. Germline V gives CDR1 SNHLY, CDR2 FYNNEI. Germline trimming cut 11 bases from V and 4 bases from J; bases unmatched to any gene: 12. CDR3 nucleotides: TGTGCCGGGGGTACCGGGACAGGGGACCCAGATACGCAGTATTTT. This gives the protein CAGGTGTGDPDTQYF. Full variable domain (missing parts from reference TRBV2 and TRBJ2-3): EPEVTQTPSHQVTQMGQEVILRCVPISNHLYFYWYRQILGQKVEFLVSFYNNEISEKSEIFDDQFSVERPDGSNFTLKIRSTKLEDSAMYFCAGGTGTGDPDTQYFGPGTRLTVL.

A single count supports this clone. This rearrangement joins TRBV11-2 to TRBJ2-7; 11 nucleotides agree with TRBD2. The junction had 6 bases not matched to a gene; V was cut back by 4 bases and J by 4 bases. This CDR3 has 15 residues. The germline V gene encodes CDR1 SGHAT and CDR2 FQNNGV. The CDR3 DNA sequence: TGTGCCAGCAGCTCTCTAGCGGGAGGCCTTTACGAGCAGTACTTC. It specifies CASSSLAGGLYEQYF.

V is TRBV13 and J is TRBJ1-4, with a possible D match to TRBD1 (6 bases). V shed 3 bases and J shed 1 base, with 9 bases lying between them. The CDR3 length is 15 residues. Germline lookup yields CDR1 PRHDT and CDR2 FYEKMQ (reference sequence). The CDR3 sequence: CASSFLTGTNEKLFF. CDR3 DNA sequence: TGTGCCAGCAGCTTCCTGACAGGAACTAATGAAAAACTGTTTTTT.

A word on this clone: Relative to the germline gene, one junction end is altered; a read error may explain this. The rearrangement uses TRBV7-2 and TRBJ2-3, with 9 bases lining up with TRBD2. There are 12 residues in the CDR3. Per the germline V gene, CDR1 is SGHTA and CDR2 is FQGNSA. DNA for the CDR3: TGTGCCAGCAGCTTAAGCGGGACTAGCCCAGATTTT. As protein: CASSLSGTSPDF.

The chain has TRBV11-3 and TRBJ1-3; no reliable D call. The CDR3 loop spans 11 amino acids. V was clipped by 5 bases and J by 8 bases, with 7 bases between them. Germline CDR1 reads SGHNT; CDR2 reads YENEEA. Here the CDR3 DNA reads TGTGCCAGCAGCAATACATACACCATATATTTT. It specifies CASSNTYTIYF.

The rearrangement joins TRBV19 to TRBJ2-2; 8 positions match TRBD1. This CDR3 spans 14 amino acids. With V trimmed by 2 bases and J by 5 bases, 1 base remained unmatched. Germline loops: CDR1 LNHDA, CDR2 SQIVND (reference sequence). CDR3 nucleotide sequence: TGTGCCAGTAGTATAAGACAGGGGACCGGGGAGCTGTTTTTT. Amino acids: CASSIRQGTGELFF.

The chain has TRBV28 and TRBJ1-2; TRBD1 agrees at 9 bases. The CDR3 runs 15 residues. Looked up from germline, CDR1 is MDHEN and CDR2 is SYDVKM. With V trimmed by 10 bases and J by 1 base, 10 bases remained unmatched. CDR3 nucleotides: TGTGCCATTTTCTACAGGGGGCGCAGTAACTATGGCTACACCTTC. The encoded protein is CAIFYRGRSNYGYTF.

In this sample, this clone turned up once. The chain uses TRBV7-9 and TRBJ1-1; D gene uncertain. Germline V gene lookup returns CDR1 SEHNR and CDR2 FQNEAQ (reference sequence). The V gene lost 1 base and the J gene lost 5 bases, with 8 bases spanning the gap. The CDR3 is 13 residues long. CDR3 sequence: CASSLDMRTEAFF. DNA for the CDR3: TGTGCCAGCAGCTTAGATATGAGGACTGAAGCTTTCTTT.

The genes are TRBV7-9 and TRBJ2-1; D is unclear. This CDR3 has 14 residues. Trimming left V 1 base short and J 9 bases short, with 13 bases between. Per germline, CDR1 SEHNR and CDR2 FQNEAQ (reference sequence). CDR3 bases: TGTGCCAGCAGCTTAGAGGGCTCCCTGGCTGAGCAGTTCTTC. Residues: CASSLEGSLAEQFF.

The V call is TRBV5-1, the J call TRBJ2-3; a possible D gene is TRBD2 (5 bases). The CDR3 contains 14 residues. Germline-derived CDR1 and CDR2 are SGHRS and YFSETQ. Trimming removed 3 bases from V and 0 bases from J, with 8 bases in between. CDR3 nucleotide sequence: TGCGCCAGCAGCTCCGGACTGAGCACAGATACGCAGTATTTT. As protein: CASSSGLSTDTQYF.

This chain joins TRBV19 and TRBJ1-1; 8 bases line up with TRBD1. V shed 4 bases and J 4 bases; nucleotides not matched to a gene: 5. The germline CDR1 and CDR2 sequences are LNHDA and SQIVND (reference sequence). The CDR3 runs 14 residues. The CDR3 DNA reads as TGTGCCAGTAGTACAGGGGGCGGTGTCACTGAAGCTTTCTTT. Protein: CASSTGGGVTEAFF.

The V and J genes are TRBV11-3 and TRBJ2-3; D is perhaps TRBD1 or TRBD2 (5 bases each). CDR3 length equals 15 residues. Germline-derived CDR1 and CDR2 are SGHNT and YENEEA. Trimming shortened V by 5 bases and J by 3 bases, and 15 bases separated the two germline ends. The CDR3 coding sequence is TGTGCCAGCAGCCCCGTGAGGGGAAGGACAGATACGCAGTATTTT. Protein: CASSPVRGRTDTQYF.

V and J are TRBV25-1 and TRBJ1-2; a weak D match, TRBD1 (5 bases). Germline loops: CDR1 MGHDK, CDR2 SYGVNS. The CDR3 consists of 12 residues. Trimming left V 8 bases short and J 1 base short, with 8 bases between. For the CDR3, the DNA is TGTGCCAGCTCGGGGGGTAACTATGGCTACACCTTC. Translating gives CASSGGNYGYTF.

CDR3 residues: CAISGGGTGGYEQYF. Here the CDR3 DNA reads TGTGCCATCAGTGGCGGGGGGACAGGGGGCTACGAGCAGTACTTC. The chain joins TRBV10-3 to TRBJ2-7; 11 positions match TRBD1. Germline CDR1 is ENHRY and CDR2 is SYGVKD. The junction had 5 bases not matched to a gene; V was cut back by 4 bases and J by 3 bases. There are 15 residues in the CDR3.

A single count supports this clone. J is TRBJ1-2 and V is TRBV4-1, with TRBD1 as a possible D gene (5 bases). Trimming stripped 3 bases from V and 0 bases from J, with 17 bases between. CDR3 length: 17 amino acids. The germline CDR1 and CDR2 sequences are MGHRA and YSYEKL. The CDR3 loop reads CASSHWVPGRSNYGYTF. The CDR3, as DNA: TGCGCCAGCAGCCATTGGGTTCCGGGACGCTCTAACTATGGCTACACCTTC.

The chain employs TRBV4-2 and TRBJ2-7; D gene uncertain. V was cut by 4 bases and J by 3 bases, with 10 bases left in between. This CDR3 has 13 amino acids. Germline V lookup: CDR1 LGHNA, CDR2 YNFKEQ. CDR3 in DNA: TGTGCCAGCAGCCCCCCCCAGTTCTACGAGCAGTACTTC. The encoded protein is CASSPPQFYEQYF.

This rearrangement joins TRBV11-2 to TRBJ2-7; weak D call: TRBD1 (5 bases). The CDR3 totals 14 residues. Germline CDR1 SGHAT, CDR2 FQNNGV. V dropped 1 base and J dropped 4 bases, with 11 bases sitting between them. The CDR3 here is CASSLGPTVYEQYF. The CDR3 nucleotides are TGTGCCAGCAGCTTAGGCCCGACAGTTTACGAGCAGTACTTC.

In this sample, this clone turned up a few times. This chain's CDR3 is CASSFTTGISGNTIYF. Here the CDR3 DNA reads TGTGCCAGCAGCTTCACGACAGGGATCTCTGGAAACACCATATATTTT. The genes are TRBV11-2 and TRBJ1-3; TRBD1 aligns across 7 bases. The CDR3 is made up of 16 amino acids. Germline loops: CDR1 SGHAT, CDR2 FQNNGV. Trimming removed 3 bases from V and 0 bases from J; junction bases left unmatched: 5.

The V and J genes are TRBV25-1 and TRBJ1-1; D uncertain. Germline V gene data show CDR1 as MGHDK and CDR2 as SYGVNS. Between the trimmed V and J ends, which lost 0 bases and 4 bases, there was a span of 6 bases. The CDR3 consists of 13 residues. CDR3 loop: CASSEYEGTEAFF. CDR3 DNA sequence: TGTGCCAGCAGTGAATATGAGGGCACTGAAGCTTTCTTT.

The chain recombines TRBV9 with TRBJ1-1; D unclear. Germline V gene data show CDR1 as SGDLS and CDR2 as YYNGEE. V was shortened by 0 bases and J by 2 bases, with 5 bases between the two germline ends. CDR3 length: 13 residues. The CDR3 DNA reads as TGTGCCAGCAGCGTAGGTTCCAACACTGAAGCTTTCTTT. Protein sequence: CASSVGSNTEAFF.

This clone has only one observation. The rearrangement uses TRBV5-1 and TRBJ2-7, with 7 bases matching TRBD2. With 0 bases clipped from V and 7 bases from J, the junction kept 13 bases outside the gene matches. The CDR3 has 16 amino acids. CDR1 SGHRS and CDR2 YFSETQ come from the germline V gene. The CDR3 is CASSLAGGSPPWEQYF. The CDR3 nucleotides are TGCGCCAGCAGCTTGGCCGGCGGGAGCCCTCCCTGGGAGCAGTACTTC.

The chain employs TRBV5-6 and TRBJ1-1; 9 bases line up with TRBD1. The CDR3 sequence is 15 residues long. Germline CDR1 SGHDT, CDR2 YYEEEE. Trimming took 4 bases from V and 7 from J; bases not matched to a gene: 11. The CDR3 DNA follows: TGTGCCAGCAGCACGCACAGGGGGCGATTCGGTGAAGCTTTCTTT. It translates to CASSTHRGRFGEAFF.

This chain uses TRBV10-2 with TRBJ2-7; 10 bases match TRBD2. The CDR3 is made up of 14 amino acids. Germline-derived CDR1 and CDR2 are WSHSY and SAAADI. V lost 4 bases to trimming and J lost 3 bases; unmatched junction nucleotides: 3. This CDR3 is CASSAGTSDYEQYF. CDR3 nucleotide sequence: TGCGCCAGCAGTGCTGGGACTAGCGACTACGAGCAGTACTTC.

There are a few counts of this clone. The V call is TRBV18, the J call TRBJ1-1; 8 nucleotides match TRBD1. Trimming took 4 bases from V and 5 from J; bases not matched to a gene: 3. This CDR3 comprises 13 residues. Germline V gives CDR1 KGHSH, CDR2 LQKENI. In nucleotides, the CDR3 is TGTGCCAGCTCACGGGACAGGCTTACTGAAGCTTTCTTT. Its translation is CASSRDRLTEAFF. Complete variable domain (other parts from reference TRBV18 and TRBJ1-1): NAGVMQNPRHLVRRRGQEARLRCSPMKGHSHVYWYRQLPEEGLKFMVYLQKENIIDESGMPKERFSAEFPKEGPSILRIQQVVRGDSAAYFCASSRDRLTEAFFGQGTRLTVV.